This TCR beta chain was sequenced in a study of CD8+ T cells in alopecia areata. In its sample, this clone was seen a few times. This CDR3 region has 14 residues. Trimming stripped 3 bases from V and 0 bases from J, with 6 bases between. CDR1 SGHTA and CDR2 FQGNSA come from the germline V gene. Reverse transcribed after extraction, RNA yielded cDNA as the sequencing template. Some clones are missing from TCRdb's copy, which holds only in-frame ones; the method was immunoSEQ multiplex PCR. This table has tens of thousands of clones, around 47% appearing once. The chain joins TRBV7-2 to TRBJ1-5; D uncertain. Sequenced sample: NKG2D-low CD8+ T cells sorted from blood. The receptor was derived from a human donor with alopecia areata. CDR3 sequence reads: CASSLGFSNQPQHF. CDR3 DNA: TGTGCCAGCAGCTTGGGATTTAGCAATCAGCCCCAGCATTTT.